Below are 21 T cell receptor beta chains sequenced from a single sample in a study of cytomegalovirus exposure and HLA in healthy donors. Amplification used 60 Vbeta primers and 13 Jbeta primers. Assay used: immunoSEQ multiplex PCR; TCRdb lists only in-frame clones, some missing. The data hold under 65,000 clones, with 82% observed a single time. The material sequenced was PBMCs. The receptors come from a woman aged 18-29 years in good health and CMV-seronegative.

The chain uses TRBV30 and TRBJ1-6; no firm D call. The CDR3 has 14 amino acids. In germline, CDR1 is GTSNPN, CDR2 SVGIG (reference sequence). Trimming stripped 8 bases from V and 10 bases from J, with 21 bases between. In DNA form, the CDR3 reads TGTGCCGCCCAGATCTCCACGTCCGGGTCACCCCTCCACTTT. Translated, it gives CAAQISTSGSPLHF.

The J gene is TRBJ2-4, the V gene TRBV27, with TRBD1 identical over 10 bases. CDR1 is MNHEY, CDR2 SMNVEV, per germline (reference sequence). This CDR3 is 14 amino acids long. V gave up 6 bases and J gave up 6 bases; unmatched junction bases: 5. The CDR3 is CASRPGDRGNIQYF. CDR3 DNA: TGTGCCAGCAGGCCTGGGGACAGGGGAAACATTCAGTACTTC.

J is TRBJ2-6 and V is TRBV7-6, with TRBD1 as a possible D gene (5 bases). Trimming removed 5 bases from V and 0 bases from J, with 11 bases in between. This CDR3 region has 16 residues. CDR1 is SGHVS, CDR2 FNYEAQ, per germline. CDR3 coding DNA: TGTGCCAGCAGCCTAGGACATCTCTCTGGGGCCAACGTCCTGACTTTC. It is translated as CASSLGHLSGANVLTF.

This clone appeared a few times. Here the CDR3 reads CASSFVRTGGVRTNEKLFF. The CDR3 coding sequence is TGTGCCAGCAGTTTTGTAAGGACAGGGGGTGTGAGGACTAATGAAAAACTGTTTTTT. The gene calls are TRBV28 and TRBJ1-4; 10 bases are shared with TRBD1. Germline values: CDR1 MDHEN, CDR2 SYDVKM. V shed 3 bases, J shed 2 bases, and the junction held 12 bases outside the gene matches. The CDR3 contains 19 residues.

The genes are TRBV18 and TRBJ2-7; D is undetermined. CDR1 is KGHSH, CDR2 LQKENI, per germline. This CDR3 spans 14 amino acids. Trimming removed 3 bases at V and 0 bases at J, with 9 bases between. The CDR3: CASSPPSDSYEQYF. The DNA for the CDR3 is TGTGCCAGCTCACCCCCGTCAGACTCCTACGAGCAGTACTTC.

The V call is TRBV11-3, the J call TRBJ2-1, with D unclear. The ends were cut back, 0 bases at V and 9 bases at J, with 12 bases in the middle. The CDR3 runs to 14 residues. In germline, CDR1 is SGHNT, CDR2 YENEEA. The CDR3 loop reads CASSLDPSRSEQFF. The CDR3 DNA is TGTGCCAGCAGCTTAGACCCCTCTAGGTCTGAGCAGTTCTTC.

This rearrangement joins TRBV6-4 to TRBJ2-3, with D perhaps TRBD1 (6 bases). V was clipped by 3 bases and J by 3 bases, with 13 bases between them. Germline CDR1 and CDR2: MRHNA and SNTAGT. The CDR3 sequence is 15 residues long. The CDR3 nucleotides are TGTGCCAGCAGTGAAAGTTTGGACAGTACAGATACGCAGTATTTT. Translation gives CASSESLDSTDTQYF.

The V call is TRBV19, the J call TRBJ2-7; D uncertain. Trimming took 8 bases from V and 2 from J, leaving 16 bases between them. CDR3 length: 14 residues. From germline, CDR1 is LNHDA and CDR2 SQIVND (reference sequence). DNA for the CDR3: TGTGCCAGTTCCCTTGGCGGAGATACCTACGAGCAGTACTTC. This translates into CASSLGGDTYEQYF.

The chain uses TRBV9 and TRBJ1-2, with D perhaps TRBD1 (5 bases). V was shortened by 0 bases and J by 7 bases, with 25 bases between the two germline ends. The CDR3 runs to 18 residues. The V gene's germline CDR1 is SGDLS and CDR2 YYNGEE. CDR3 nucleotide sequence: TGTGCCAGCAGCGTAGACATGGCGGTGGTGGCTTTGGGGGGTGGCTACACCTTC. It codes for CASSVDMAVVALGGGYTF. Filled out from reference TRBV9 and TRBJ1-2, the complete variable domain reads DSGVTQTPKHLITATGQRVTLRCSPRSGDLSVYWYQQSLDQGLQFLIQYYNGEERAKGNILERFSAQQFPDLHSELNLSSLELGDSALYFCASSVDMAVVALGGGYTFGSGTRLTVV.

The chain carries TRBV11-3 and TRBJ2-1, with D uncertain. CDR1 and CDR2 from the germline V gene are SGHNT and YENEEA. The CDR3 runs to 15 residues. Trimming pared 5 bases from V and 3 bases from J, leaving 14 bases between. The CDR3 here is CASSPLSSSYNEQFF. The CDR3 DNA follows: TGTGCCAGCAGCCCGCTTAGCTCGAGCTACAATGAGCAGTTCTTC.

The rearrangement links TRBV10-3 to TRBJ1-6; possible D gene TRBD1, 6 bases. Germline-derived CDR1 and CDR2 are ENHRY and SYGVKD. This CDR3 has 17 residues. Trimming left V 6 bases short and J 1 base short, with 16 bases between. The CDR3: CAISAQGRGSYNSPLHF. DNA of the CDR3: TGTGCCATCAGCGCACAGGGAAGAGGGTCCTATAATTCACCCCTCCACTTT.

This rearrangement joins TRBV7-9 to TRBJ2-5, with 9 bases lining up with TRBD2. With V trimmed by 7 bases and J by 3 bases, 12 bases remained unmatched. This CDR3 spans 16 amino acids. Per the germline V gene, CDR1 is SEHNR and CDR2 is FQNEAQ (reference sequence). The DNA of the CDR3 is TGTGCCAGCAACCCGGGACTAGCAGCTCTAAAAGAGACCCAGTACTTC. Amino acids: CASNPGLAALKETQYF.

This clone was seen a single time. CDR3: CASRLTARSPSTEAFF. As DNA, the CDR3 is TGTGCAAGTCGCTTGACAGCGAGGTCACCGAGCACTGAAGCTTTCTTT. V is TRBV12-2 and J is TRBJ1-1; the D call TRBD1 from the table was never checked on the DNA. TRBV12-2 is assigned pseudogene status. The CDR3 covers 16 residues.

In this sample, this clone turned up a few times. The chain recombines TRBV11-3 with TRBJ1-1; D uncertain. The CDR3 covers 15 residues. With 0 bases removed from V and 2 bases from J, the gap between germline ends came to 10 bases. Germline V gene lookup returns CDR1 SGHNT and CDR2 YENEEA. CDR3 sequence: CASSLDARRNTEAFF. CDR3 DNA sequence: TGTGCCAGCAGCTTAGACGCCAGGCGAAACACTGAAGCTTTCTTT. The full variable domain, in which reference TRBV11-3 and TRBJ1-1 provide the parts outside the CDR3, is EAGVVQSPRYKIIEKKQPVAFWCNPISGHNTLYWYLQNLGQGPELLIRYENEEAVDDSQLPKDRFSAERLKGVDSTLKIQPAELGDSAVYLCASSLDARRNTEAFFGQGTRLTVV.

The J gene is TRBJ1-4, the V gene TRBV5-1, with 7 bases that match TRBD1. Germline CDR1 and CDR2: SGHRS and YFSETQ. With V trimmed by 2 bases and J by 5 bases, 3 bases remained unmatched. The CDR3 is 14 amino acids. For the CDR3, the DNA is TGCGCCAGCAGCTTCGACAGGGTGAATGAAAAACTGTTTTTT. Encoded protein: CASSFDRVNEKLFF.

This sequence joins TRBV27 and TRBJ1-1; D gene uncertain. CDR1 and CDR2 from the germline V gene are MNHEY and SMNVEV (reference sequence). V shed 6 bases and J shed 3 bases, with 14 bases lying between them. The CDR3 sequence is 14 residues long. CDR3 DNA: TGTGCCAGCAGACTAGGGCTCTCCGACACTGAAGCTTTCTTT. It encodes CASRLGLSDTEAFF.

The chain employs TRBV5-1 and TRBJ2-2; D possibly corresponds to TRBD1 (8 bases). CDR3 size: 18 residues. The germline V gene encodes CDR1 SGHRS and CDR2 YFSETQ. Trimming took off 3 bases at V and 5 bases at J, with 23 bases between the two ends. CDR3 region: CASSSTPGGAGETGELFF. DNA of the CDR3: TGCGCCAGCAGCTCTACCCCAGGGGGCGCGGGAGAAACCGGGGAGCTGTTTTTT.

The rearrangement joins TRBV6-1 to TRBJ2-3; 9 bases match TRBD1. The V segment lost 1 base and the J segment 4 bases; nucleotides outside the gene matches: 0. Germline values: CDR1 MNHNS, CDR2 SASEGT. This CDR3 is built from 14 residues. The chain's CDR3 is CASSEGTGADTQYF. The CDR3 DNA sequence: TGTGCCAGCAGTGAAGGGACAGGGGCAGATACGCAGTATTTT.

The chain uses TRBV7-8 and TRBJ2-7; 9 nucleotides align to TRBD1. Looked up from germline, CDR1 is SGHVS and CDR2 is FQNEAQ. Germline trimming cut 7 bases from V and 0 bases from J; bases unmatched to any gene: 13. The CDR3 spans 17 residues. Written as DNA, the CDR3 is TGTGCCAGCACCCCGCGGGGACAGGGTGTCAGCTCCTACGAGCAGTACTTC. This sequence encodes CASTPRGQGVSSYEQYF.

The rearrangement links TRBV6-1 to TRBJ1-1; D remains ambiguous. This CDR3 has 11 residues. Germline V gene sequence: CDR1 MNHNS, CDR2 SASEGT. Trimming removed 9 bases at V and 1 base at J, with 6 bases between. CDR3 bases: TGTGCCAGTTCATGGAACACTGAAGCTTTCTTT. It encodes CASSWNTEAFF.

The rearrangement uses TRBV7-9 and TRBJ2-1; 9 bases agree with TRBD2. Germline-derived CDR1 and CDR2 are SEHNR and FQNEAQ (reference sequence). This CDR3 is 15 amino acids long. The J segment lost 10 bases and the V segment lost 2 bases, leaving 9 bases of the junction unmatched. The CDR3 sequence is CASSLRREGRQEQFF. CDR3 nucleotides: TGTGCCAGCAGCTTACGGCGGGAGGGCCGACAGGAGCAGTTCTTC.